The entry that follows covers one T cell receptor beta chain sequence. A single record per CDR3 protein comes from TCRdb applying MiXCR to the 5' RACE reads. The sample has around 37,000 distinct CDR3 sequences; around 30% are singletons. Sequencing input: memory CD4+ T cells sorted from a lymph node. Subset indicated: memory CD4+ T cells, CD4+CD45RO+CD25-. The sequence was collected from a female donor with breast cancer.

CDR3 amino acids: CASSQDPAGAFFHGYTF. CDR3 nucleotide sequence: TGCGCCAGCAGCCAAGATCCGGCAGGGGCCTTCTTTCATGGCTACACCTTC. V gene TRBV4-3 combines with J gene TRBJ1-2, with D maybe TRBD1 (6 bases). Germline values: CDR1 LGHNA, CDR2 YSLEER. This CDR3 is built from 17 residues. V gave up 0 bases and J gave up 6 bases, with 20 bases separating them.